What follows are 24 T cell receptor beta chains derived from one specimen sequenced in a study of beta chain features in type 1 diabetes. These receptors have no known antigen. The whole isolated RNA underwent reverse transcription, so sequencing captured expressed TCRB transcripts. Assay: immunoSEQ multiplex PCR; the TCRdb copy retains only in-frame clones and omits some. This table holds around 150,000 clones, about 8.3% found once. Study findings and constraints: Patients with Type 1 diabetes showed moderately but significantly shorter TCRB CDR3s in all four CD4+ subsets.

Sequenced: central memory CD4+ T cells from blood. All receptors come from a woman aged 18-35 years with type 1 diabetes.

This clone was seen a handful of times. V usage is TRBV11-2 and J usage is TRBJ1-2, with D unresolved. V was trimmed by 1 base and J by 6 bases, leaving 6 bases between them. CDR1 SGHAT and CDR2 FQNNGV come from the germline V gene. The CDR3 covers 12 residues. The CDR3 spells CASSLARDGYTF. CDR3 nucleotide sequence: TGTGCCAGCAGCTTAGCGCGGGATGGCTACACCTTC.

The chain employs TRBV5-1 and TRBJ1-4; no reliable D call. V lost 0 bases and J lost 0, with 12 bases in between. This CDR3 has 17 amino acids. Germline V gene data show CDR1 as SGHRS and CDR2 as YFSETQ. The CDR3 DNA reads TGCGCCAGCAGCTTGGGCCGGATTCTAGCAACTAATGAAAAACTGTTTTTT. Translated: CASSLGRILATNEKLFF.

The table lists this clone with many counts. The chain recombines TRBV7-2 with TRBJ1-4; no firm D call. The CDR3 covers 14 residues. Germline CDR1 reads SGHTA; CDR2 reads FQGNSA. The ends were cut back, 1 base at V and 8 bases at J, with 11 bases in the middle. The CDR3 is CASSLGGTPEKLFF. The CDR3 bases are TGTGCCAGCAGCTTAGGAGGCACGCCAGAAAAACTGTTTTTT.

This rearrangement joins TRBV6-5 to TRBJ1-6; D is ambiguous. This CDR3 comprises 14 residues. V was shortened by 5 bases and J by 10 bases, with 15 bases between the two germline ends. Germline loops: CDR1 MNHEY, CDR2 SVGAGI. The CDR3 DNA reads as TGTGCCAGCAGTCCTGAGTTAACGGGGTCACCCCTCCACTTT. It yields the protein CASSPELTGSPLHF.

This clone was observed a handful of times. J is TRBJ1-5 and V is TRBV10-2; a weak D match, TRBD1 (5 bases). The CDR3 sequence is 14 residues long. In germline, CDR1 is WSHSY, CDR2 SAAADI. V lost 3 bases to trimming and J lost 10 bases, with 16 bases between them. CDR3 loop: CASSENGGSGPQHF. CDR3 nucleotides: TGCGCCAGCAGTGAAAACGGGGGTTCGGGACCCCAGCATTTT.

Only a few counts were recorded for this clone. The V call is TRBV27, the J call TRBJ1-5; 7 bases line up with TRBD1. V was clipped by 7 bases and J by 7 bases; unmatched bases: 10. This CDR3 is 14 amino acids long. The germline V gene has CDR1 MNHEY and CDR2 SMNVEV (reference sequence). The CDR3 is CASKPTGVRQPQHF. The CDR3 DNA is TGTGCCAGCAAGCCAACAGGGGTCAGGCAGCCCCAGCATTTT.

The rearrangement joins TRBV29-1 to TRBJ2-1; 7 bases map to TRBD1. J gave up 0 bases and V 4 bases, and 6 bases lay outside the gene matches. This CDR3 is built from 15 residues. Germline values: CDR1 SQVTM, CDR2 ANQGSEA. The CDR3: CSVVYGTVSYNEQFF. CDR3 nucleotides: TGCAGCGTTGTCTATGGGACAGTCTCCTACAATGAGCAGTTCTTC.

The chain has TRBV30 and TRBJ2-3; D not resolved. This CDR3 is built from 13 residues. CDR1 and CDR2 from the germline V gene are GTSNPN and SVGIG (reference sequence). Trimming took off 2 bases at V and 4 bases at J, with 10 bases between the two ends. The CDR3 loop is CAWSLGTADTQYF. The CDR3 DNA reads as TGTGCCTGGAGTCTTGGCACCGCAGATACGCAGTATTTT.

This clone was seen at least ten times. V and J are TRBV7-9 and TRBJ2-1, with D perhaps matching TRBD2 (5 bases). Germline CDR1 is SEHNR and CDR2 is FQNEAQ (reference sequence). Trimming removed 7 bases at V and 0 bases at J, with 10 bases between. The CDR3 spans 14 residues. CDR3 residues: CASNSGSSYNEQFF. As DNA, the CDR3 is TGTGCCAGCAACTCGGGGAGCTCCTACAATGAGCAGTTCTTC.

This rearrangement joins TRBV19 to TRBJ2-5; unclear D gene. V was clipped by 1 base and J by 5 bases, with 8 bases between them. The CDR3 is 13 amino acids. Germline CDR1 is LNHDA and CDR2 is SQIVND (reference sequence). The CDR3 is CASSIAGSETQYF. DNA for the CDR3: TGTGCCAGTAGTATAGCAGGAAGCGAGACCCAGTACTTC.

This rearrangement joins TRBV9 to TRBJ2-2; D not resolved. The CDR3 has 15 residues. CDR1 is SGDLS, CDR2 YYNGEE, per germline. V dropped 4 bases and J dropped 2 bases, with 12 bases sitting between them. CDR3 nucleotides: TGTGCCAGCAGCCTCAGACTGGCTAACACCGGGGAGCTGTTTTTT. This sequence encodes CASSLRLANTGELFF.

This clone came up a few times. The genes are TRBV6-5 and TRBJ2-7; a weak D match, TRBD1 (6 bases). The germline V and J ends were trimmed by 10 bases and 6 bases, with 16 bases remaining between them. The CDR3 sequence is 12 residues long. Germline V lookup: CDR1 MNHEY, CDR2 SVGAGI. DNA of the CDR3: TGTGCCACCCGGACAGCTCAGGGCGAGCAGTACTTC. It specifies CATRTAQGEQYF.

V is TRBV29-1 and J is TRBJ2-5; unclear D gene. The CDR3 is 10 amino acids. Germline-derived CDR1 and CDR2 are SQVTM and ANQGSEA. Trimming shortened V by 7 bases and J by 4 bases, and 7 bases separated the two germline ends. The CDR3 protein is CSGSSETQYF. The CDR3 bases are TGCAGCGGTTCATCAGAGACCCAGTACTTC.

This clone was found many times. This chain connects TRBV2 to TRBJ2-5; 11 bases line up with TRBD2. CDR3 length: 13 residues. The V gene end was trimmed by 10 bases and the J gene end by 3 bases; junction bases not matched to a gene: 4. Germline V gene data show CDR1 as SNHLY and CDR2 as FYNNEI. DNA of the CDR3: TGTGCCATCGCGACTAGCGGGGAAGAGACCCAGTACTTC. As protein: CAIATSGEETQYF.

There are many counts of this clone. The chain employs TRBV29-1 and TRBJ2-7; D not certain. Deletions cut 5 bases from V and 0 bases from J, with 11 bases between. This CDR3 is 13 amino acids long. Germline V lookup: CDR1 SQVTM, CDR2 ANQGSEA. CDR3 amino acids: CSVRVTSSYEQYF. CDR3 in DNA: TGCAGCGTTCGGGTAACCAGCTCCTACGAGCAGTACTTC.

This chain joins TRBV7-9 and TRBJ1-5, with D hard to call. The CDR3 extends over 13 amino acids. Trimming cost V 5 bases and J 6 bases, with 11 bases left between them. The germline gives CDR1 SEHNR, CDR2 FQNEAQ (reference sequence). CDR3 nucleotide sequence: TGTGCCAGCAGCCAGAGCAGGCGTCAGCCCCAGCATTTT. This codes for CASSQSRRQPQHF.

This clone was seen only a few times. The chain combines TRBV15 with TRBJ2-1, with TRBD1 matching 9 bases. Germline V lookup: CDR1 LNHNV, CDR2 YYDKDF (reference sequence). The CDR3 is 15 amino acids. The junction had 6 bases not matched to a gene; V was cut back by 3 bases and J by 6 bases. The DNA of the CDR3 is TGTGCCACCAGCAGGAGGACAGGGGAGGGCAATGAGCAGTTCTTC. Translating gives CATSRRTGEGNEQFF.

V and J are TRBV7-2 and TRBJ2-1; no firm D call. The length of the CDR3 is 13 residues. Trimming left V 1 base short and J 4 bases short, with 5 bases between. The germline CDR1 and CDR2 sequences are SGHTA and FQGNSA. CDR3 region: CASSLGRYNEQFF. CDR3 sequence (DNA): TGTGCCAGCAGCTTAGGCAGATACAATGAGCAGTTCTTC.

The genes are TRBV5-1 and TRBJ2-7; TRBD2 might be the D (5 bases). V lost 0 bases and J 4 bases, leaving 11 bases between the germline ends. CDR1 is SGHRS, CDR2 YFSETQ, per germline. The CDR3 sequence is 14 residues long. The CDR3 region is CASSLEPGSYEQYF. DNA for the CDR3: TGCGCCAGCAGCTTGGAACCGGGATCATACGAGCAGTACTTC.

The sample holds a few counts of this clone. V and J are TRBV27 and TRBJ2-2, with D maybe TRBD1 (6 bases). Germline V lookup: CDR1 MNHEY, CDR2 SMNVEV (reference sequence). Trimming removed 7 bases at V and 4 bases at J, with 19 bases between. This CDR3 spans 16 amino acids. CDR3 sequence reads: CASMGPPNRVTGELFF. The CDR3 DNA is TGTGCCAGCATGGGCCCCCCGAACAGGGTCACCGGGGAGCTGTTTTTT.

This clone has a handful of counts. The CDR3 bases are TGTGCCAGCAGCCCACAAAGCGGGGACTCCTACAATGAGCAGTTCTTC. Protein product: CASSPQSGDSYNEQFF. The genes are TRBV7-2 and TRBJ2-1, with TRBD2 matching over 7 bases. The CDR3 has 16 residues. Trimming at V came to 5 bases and at J to 0 bases, leaving 7 bases not matched to a gene. CDR1 and CDR2 from the germline V gene are SGHTA and FQGNSA. Based on the CDR3 plus reference TRBV7-2 and TRBJ2-1, the full variable domain is GAGVSQSPSNKVTEKGKDVELRCDPISGHTALYWYRQSLGQGLEFLIYFQGNSAPDKSGLPSDRFSAERTGGSVSTLTIQRTQQEDSAVYLCASSPQSGDSYNEQFFGPGTRLTVL.

The chain links TRBV7-9 to TRBJ1-2; D is perhaps TRBD1 (6 bases). This CDR3 region has 13 residues. Trimming cost V 2 bases and J 7 bases, with 11 bases left between them. The germline V gene has CDR1 SEHNR and CDR2 FQNEAQ (reference sequence). In DNA form, the CDR3 reads TGTGCCAGCAGCTTACCAGGGGATGCTGGCTACACCTTC. It translates to CASSLPGDAGYTF.

This clone was recorded a few times. The J gene is TRBJ2-3, the V gene TRBV7-2; 8 bases map to TRBD2. J lost 0 bases, V lost 3 bases, and 5 bases had no gene match. The CDR3 contains 16 residues. Germline values: CDR1 SGHTA, CDR2 FQGNSA. The CDR3 sequence is CASSFTSGTSTDTQYF. CDR3 sequence (DNA): TGTGCCAGCAGCTTTACTAGCGGAACTAGCACAGATACGCAGTATTTT.

This chain uses TRBV7-2 with TRBJ1-2; D is possibly TRBD1 (5 bases). From germline, CDR1 is SGHTA and CDR2 FQGNSA. Trimming shortened V by 5 bases and J by 4 bases, and 8 bases separated the two germline ends. The CDR3 extends over 12 amino acids. The CDR3 region is CASSKDSYGYTF. In DNA, the CDR3 is TGTGCCAGCAGCAAAGACAGCTATGGCTACACCTTC.